This record concerns one TCR beta chain sequence. The entirety of the isolated RNA underwent reverse transcription, so expressed TCRB transcripts were sequenced. Sequencing used immunoSEQ multiplex PCR; TCRdb keeps in-frame clones, though not all of them. The sample lists fewer than 250,000 clones; about 10% were seen once. The record originates from a study of beta chain features in type 1 diabetes. Study information: Across every sample, around 100,000,000 sorted cells were examined in total.

Germline CDR1 reads ENHRY; CDR2 reads SYGVKD. This CDR3 has 17 residues. V was clipped by 5 bases and J by 7 bases; unmatched bases: 15. The chain is built from TRBV10-3 and TRBJ2-1; 9 nucleotides match TRBD2. Material for sequencing was naive CD4+ T cells from blood. The origin of this receptor is a young woman in good health. DNA for the CDR3: TGTGCCATCAGTCCACTGGGGCTAGCGGGACTGGGAAATGAGCAGTTCTTC. It specifies CAISPLGLAGLGNEQFF.